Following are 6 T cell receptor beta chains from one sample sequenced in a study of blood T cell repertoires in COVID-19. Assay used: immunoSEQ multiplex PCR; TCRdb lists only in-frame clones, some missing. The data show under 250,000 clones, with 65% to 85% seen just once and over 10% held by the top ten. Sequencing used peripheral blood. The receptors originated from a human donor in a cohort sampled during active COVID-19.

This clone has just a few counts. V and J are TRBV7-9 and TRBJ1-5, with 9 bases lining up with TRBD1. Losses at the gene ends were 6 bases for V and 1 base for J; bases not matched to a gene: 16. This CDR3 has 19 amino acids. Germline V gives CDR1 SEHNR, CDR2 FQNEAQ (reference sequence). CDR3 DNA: TGTGCCAGCAGTCCTGGTCGCACAGGGGGCTCGGGAAGCAATCAGCCCCAGCATTTT. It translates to CASSPGRTGGSGSNQPQHF.

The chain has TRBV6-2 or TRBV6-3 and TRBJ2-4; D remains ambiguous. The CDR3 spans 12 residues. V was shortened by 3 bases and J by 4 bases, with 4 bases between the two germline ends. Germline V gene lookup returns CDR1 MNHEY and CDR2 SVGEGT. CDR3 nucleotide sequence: TGTGCCAGCAGTTATCGGAAAAACATTCAGTACTTC. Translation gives CASSYRKNIQYF.

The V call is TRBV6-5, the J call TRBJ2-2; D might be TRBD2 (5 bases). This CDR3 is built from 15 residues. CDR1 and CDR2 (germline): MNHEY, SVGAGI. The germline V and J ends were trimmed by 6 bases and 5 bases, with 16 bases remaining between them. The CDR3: CASRVGGLGTGELFF. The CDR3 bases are TGTGCCAGCAGGGTAGGAGGCTTAGGGACCGGGGAGCTGTTTTTT.

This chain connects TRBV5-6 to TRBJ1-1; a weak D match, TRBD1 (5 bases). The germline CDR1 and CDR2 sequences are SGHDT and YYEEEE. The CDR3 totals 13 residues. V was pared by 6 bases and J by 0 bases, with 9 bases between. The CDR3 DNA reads TGTGCCAGCAATAGACAGATGAACACTGAAGCTTTCTTT. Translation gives CASNRQMNTEAFF.

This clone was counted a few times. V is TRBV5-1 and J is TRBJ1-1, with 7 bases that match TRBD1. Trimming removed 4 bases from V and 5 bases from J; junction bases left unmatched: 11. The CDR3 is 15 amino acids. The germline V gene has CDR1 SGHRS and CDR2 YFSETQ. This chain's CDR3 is CASSPPDRERTEAFF. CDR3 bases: TGCGCCAGCAGCCCCCCCGACAGGGAAAGGACTGAAGCTTTCTTT.

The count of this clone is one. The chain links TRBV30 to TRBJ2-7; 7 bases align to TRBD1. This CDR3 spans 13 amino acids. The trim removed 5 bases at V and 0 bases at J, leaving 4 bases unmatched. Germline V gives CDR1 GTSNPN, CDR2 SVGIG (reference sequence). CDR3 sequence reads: CAWDTGVSYEQYF. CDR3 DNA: TGTGCCTGGGATACAGGGGTCTCCTACGAGCAGTACTTC.